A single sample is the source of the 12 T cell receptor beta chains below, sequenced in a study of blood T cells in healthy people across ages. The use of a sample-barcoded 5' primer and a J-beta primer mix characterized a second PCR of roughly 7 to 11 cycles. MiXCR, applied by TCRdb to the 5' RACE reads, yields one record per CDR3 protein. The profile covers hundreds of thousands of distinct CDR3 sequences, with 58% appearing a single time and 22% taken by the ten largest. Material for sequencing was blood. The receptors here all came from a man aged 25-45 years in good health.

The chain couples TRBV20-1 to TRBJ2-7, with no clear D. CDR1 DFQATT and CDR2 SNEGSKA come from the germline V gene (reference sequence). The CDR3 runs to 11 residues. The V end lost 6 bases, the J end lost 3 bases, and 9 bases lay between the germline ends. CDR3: CSADGDYEQYF. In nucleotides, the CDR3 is TGCAGTGCGGATGGGGACTACGAGCAGTACTTC.

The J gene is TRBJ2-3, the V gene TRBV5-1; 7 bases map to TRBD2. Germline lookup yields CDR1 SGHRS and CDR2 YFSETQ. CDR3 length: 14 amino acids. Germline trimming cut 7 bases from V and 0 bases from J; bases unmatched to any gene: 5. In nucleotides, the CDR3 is TGCGCCAGCCACGGGGGGACTAGCACAGATACGCAGTATTTT. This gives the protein CASHGGTSTDTQYF. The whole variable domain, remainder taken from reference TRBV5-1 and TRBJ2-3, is KAGVTQTPRYLIKTRGQQVTLSCSPISGHRSVSWYQQTPGQGLQFLFEYFSETQRNKGNFPGRFSGRQFSNSRSEMNVSTLELGDSALYLCASHGGTSTDTQYFGPGTRLTVL.

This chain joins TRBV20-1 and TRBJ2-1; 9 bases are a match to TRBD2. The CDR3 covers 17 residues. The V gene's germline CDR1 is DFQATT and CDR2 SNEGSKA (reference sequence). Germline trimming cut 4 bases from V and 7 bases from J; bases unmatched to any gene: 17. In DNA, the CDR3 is TGCAGTGCTAAGGGAGTTATGATTAGCGGGGGATGGAATGAGCAGTTCTTC. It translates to CSAKGVMISGGWNEQFF.

This CDR3 is CASSYGTSGFYEQFF. The CDR3 DNA reads TGTGCCAGCAGCTACGGGACTAGCGGGTTTTATGAGCAGTTCTTC. This chain connects TRBV3-1 to TRBJ2-1; 12 nucleotides match TRBD2. Germline V gene sequence: CDR1 LGHDT, CDR2 YNNKEL (reference sequence). The CDR3 length is 15 residues. V shed 5 bases and J 8 bases; nucleotides not matched to a gene: 7.

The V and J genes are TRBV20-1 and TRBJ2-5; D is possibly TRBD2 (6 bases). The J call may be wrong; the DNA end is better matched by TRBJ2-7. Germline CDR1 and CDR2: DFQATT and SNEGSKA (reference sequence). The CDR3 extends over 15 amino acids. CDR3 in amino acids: CSAGPRRGSPYEQYF. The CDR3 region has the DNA TGCAGTGCTGGTCCACGGAGGGGATCACCCTACGAGCAGTACTTC.

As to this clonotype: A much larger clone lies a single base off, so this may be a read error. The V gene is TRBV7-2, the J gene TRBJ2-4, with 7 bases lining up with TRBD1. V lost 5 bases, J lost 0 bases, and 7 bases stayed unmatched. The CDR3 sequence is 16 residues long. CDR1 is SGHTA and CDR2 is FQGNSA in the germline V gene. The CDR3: CASSQAGGVAKNIQYF. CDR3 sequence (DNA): TGTGCCAGCAGCCAGGCAGGGGGAGTAGCCAAAAACATTCAGTACTTC.

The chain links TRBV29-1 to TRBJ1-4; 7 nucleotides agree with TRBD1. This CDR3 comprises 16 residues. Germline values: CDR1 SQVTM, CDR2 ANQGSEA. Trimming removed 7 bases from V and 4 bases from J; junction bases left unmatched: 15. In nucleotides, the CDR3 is TGCAGCGCTTCTGCAGTCCCGGGACAGATTAATGAAAAACTGTTTTTT. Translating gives CSASAVPGQINEKLFF. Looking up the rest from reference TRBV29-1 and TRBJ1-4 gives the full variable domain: SAVISQKPSRDICQRGTSLTIQCQVDSQVTMMFWYRQQPGQSLTLIATANQGSEATYESGFVIDKFPISRPNLTFSTLTVSNMSPEDSSIYLCSASAVPGQINEKLFFGSGTQLSVL.

The CDR3 nucleotides read TGTGCCAGCAGCTTAGAGCACCTAGCGCCGCAGGCACAGTACTTC. Translation gives CASSLEHLAPQAQYF. The chain joins TRBV7-6 to TRBJ2-7; a possible D gene is TRBD2 (6 bases). Germline V gene data show CDR1 as SGHVS and CDR2 as FNYEAQ. The CDR3 length is 15 residues. V was cut by 1 base and J by 10 bases, with 20 bases left in between. Combining the CDR3 with reference TRBV7-6 and TRBJ2-7 gives the whole variable domain GAGVSQSPRYKVTKRGQDVALRCDPISGHVSLYWYRQALGQGPEFLTYFNYEAQQDKSGLPNDRFSAERPEGSISTLTIQRTEQRDSAMYRCASSLEHLAPQAQYFGPGTRLTVT.

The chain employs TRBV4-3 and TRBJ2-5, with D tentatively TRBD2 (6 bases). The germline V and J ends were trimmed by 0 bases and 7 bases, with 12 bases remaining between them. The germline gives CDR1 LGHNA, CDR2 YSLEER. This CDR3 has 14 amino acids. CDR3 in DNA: TGCGCCAGCAGCCAAGATACGGGAGAGGGGACCCAGTACTTC. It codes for CASSQDTGEGTQYF.

Here the CDR3 reads CASRKWTAVQAETQYF. As DNA, the CDR3 is TGTGCCAGCAGAAAGTGGACAGCGGTGCAGGCAGAGACCCAGTACTTC. V and J are TRBV7-6 and TRBJ2-5; D is possibly TRBD1 (6 bases). Germline CDR1 SGHVS, CDR2 FNYEAQ. The CDR3 is 16 amino acids. The V gene lost 6 bases and the J gene lost 4 bases, with 21 bases spanning the gap.

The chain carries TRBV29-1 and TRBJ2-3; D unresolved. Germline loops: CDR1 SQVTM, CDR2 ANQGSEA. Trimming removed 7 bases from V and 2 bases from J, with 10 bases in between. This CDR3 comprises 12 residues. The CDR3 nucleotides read TGCAGCGGGGGAACGGTCACAGATACGCAGTATTTT. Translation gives CSGGTVTDTQYF.

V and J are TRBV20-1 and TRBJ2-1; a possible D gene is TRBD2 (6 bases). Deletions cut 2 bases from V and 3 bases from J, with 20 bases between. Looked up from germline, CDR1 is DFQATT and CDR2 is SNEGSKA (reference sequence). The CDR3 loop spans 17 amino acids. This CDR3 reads CSARKVASGFGYNEQFF. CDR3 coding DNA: TGCAGTGCTAGAAAGGTCGCCAGCGGGTTTGGCTACAATGAGCAGTTCTTC.